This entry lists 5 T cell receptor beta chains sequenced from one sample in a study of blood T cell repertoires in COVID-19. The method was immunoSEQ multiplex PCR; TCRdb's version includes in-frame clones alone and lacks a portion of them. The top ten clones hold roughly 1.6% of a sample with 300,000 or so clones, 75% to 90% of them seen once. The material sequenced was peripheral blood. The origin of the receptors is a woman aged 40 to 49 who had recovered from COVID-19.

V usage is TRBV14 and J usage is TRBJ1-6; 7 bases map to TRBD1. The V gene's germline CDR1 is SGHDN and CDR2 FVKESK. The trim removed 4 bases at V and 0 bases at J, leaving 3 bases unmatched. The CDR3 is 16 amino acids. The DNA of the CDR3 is TGTGCCAGCAGCCGGCGACAGGGCTCCTATAATTCACCCCTCCACTTT. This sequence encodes CASSRRQGSYNSPLHF.

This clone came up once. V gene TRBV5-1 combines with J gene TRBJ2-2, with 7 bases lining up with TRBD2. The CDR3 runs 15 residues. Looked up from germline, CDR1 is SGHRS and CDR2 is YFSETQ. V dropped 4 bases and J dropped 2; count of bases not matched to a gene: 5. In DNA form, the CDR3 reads TGCGCCAGCAGCCGGAGCGGGGCCAACACCGGGGAGCTGTTTTTT. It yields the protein CASSRSGANTGELFF.

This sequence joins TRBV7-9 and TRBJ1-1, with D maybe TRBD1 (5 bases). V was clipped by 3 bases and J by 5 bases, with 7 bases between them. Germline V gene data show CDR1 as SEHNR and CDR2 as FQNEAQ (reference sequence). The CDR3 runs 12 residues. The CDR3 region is CASSFGQTEAFF. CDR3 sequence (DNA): TGTGCCAGCAGCTTCGGACAAACTGAAGCTTTCTTT.

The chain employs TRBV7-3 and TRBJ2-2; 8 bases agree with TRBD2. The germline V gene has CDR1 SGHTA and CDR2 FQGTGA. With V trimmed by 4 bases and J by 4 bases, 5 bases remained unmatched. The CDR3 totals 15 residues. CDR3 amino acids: CASSYGTSRTGELFF. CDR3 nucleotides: TGTGCCAGCAGCTACGGGACTAGTCGCACCGGGGAGCTGTTTTTT.

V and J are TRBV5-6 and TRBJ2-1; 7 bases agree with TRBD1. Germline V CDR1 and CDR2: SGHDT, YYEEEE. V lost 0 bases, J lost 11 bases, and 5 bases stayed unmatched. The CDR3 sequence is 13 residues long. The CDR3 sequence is CASSLGQGRQQFF. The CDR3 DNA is TGTGCCAGCAGCTTGGGACAGGGAAGGCAGCAGTTCTTC. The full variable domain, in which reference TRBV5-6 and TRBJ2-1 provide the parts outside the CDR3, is DAGVTQSPTHLIKTRGQQVTLRCSPKSGHDTVSWYQQALGQGPQFIFQYYEEEERQRGNFPDRFSGHQFPNYSSELNVNALLLGDSALYLCASSLGQGRQQFFGPGTRLTVL.